A selection of T cell receptor beta chains follows, all from one sample in a study of OX40 agonist ivuxolimab in advanced cancers. The data were produced by immunoSEQ multiplex PCR, yet TCRdb's version contains in-frame clones alone and is incomplete. Found here are fewer than 30,000 clones, roughly 73% of them singletons; the top ten hold 18%. The material was CD4+ or CD8+ T cells sorted from blood, obtained in a trial of the OX40 agonist ivuxolimab. The source of these receptors is an adult with an advanced solid tumor such as melanoma, head and neck, liver or kidney cancer. CDR3s include the opening cysteine and the closing phenylalanine or tryptophan. The order of the fields is J gene, clone size, D gene, V gene, CDR3 protein, CDR3 DNA. A D gene is named only where the DNA matches it firmly. A row's size may be missing; if present it is once, few, many or a size class.

>TRBJ1-4|.|.|TRBV6-5
CASSYSVDSGEKLFF
TGTGCCAGCAGTTACTCGGTGGACAGCGGTGAAAAACTGTTTTTT
>TRBJ1-1|.|.|TRBV5-6
CASSLDWGNTEAFF
TGTGCCAGCAGCTTGGATTGGGGGAACACTGAAGCTTTCTTT
>TRBJ1-1|.|.|TRBV2
CASISQGQTRNTEAFF
TGTGCCAGCATATCACAGGGCCAAACCCGGAACACTGAAGCTTTCTTT
>TRBJ2-5|.|.|TRBV7-9
CASSPGGGETQYF
TGTGCCAGCAGCCCAGGAGGGGGGGAGACCCAGTACTTC
>TRBJ2-7|.|TRBD2|TRBV19
CASSITSGSYEQYF
TGTGCCAGTAGTATTACTAGCGGTTCCTACGAGCAGTACTTC
>TRBJ1-1|.|.|TRBV27
CASSPLYLGGGENTEAFF
TGTGCCAGCAGTCCATTATATCTGGGTGGGGGGGAGAACACTGAAGCTTTCTTT
>TRBJ1-2|.|.|TRBV4-3
CASSQDRADDYGYTF
TGCGCCAGCAGCCAAGATAGGGCAGACGACTATGGCTACACCTTC
>TRBJ2-3|.|TRBD1|TRBV27
CASSLGTGGLDTQYF
TGTGCCAGCAGTTTAGGCACAGGGGGCTTAGATACGCAGTATTTT
>TRBJ2-3|.|.|TRBV5-6
CASSLVASSTDTQYF
TGTGCCAGCAGCTTGGTTGCATCTAGCACAGATACGCAGTATTTT
>TRBJ2-1|.|TRBD2|TRBV5-4
CASSAGTSSYNEQFF
TGTGCCAGCAGCGCCGGGACTAGCTCTTACAATGAGCAGTTCTTC
>TRBJ2-2|.|.|TRBV7-6
CASSLGGRGTGELFF
TGTGCCAGCAGCTTAGGGGGACGGGGCACCGGGGAGCTGTTTTTT
>TRBJ2-7|.|.|TRBV6-6
CASSYSVSYEQYF
TGTGCCAGCAGTTACTCGGTCTCCTACGAGCAGTACTTC
>TRBJ2-7|.|TRBD1|TRBV5-5
CASSSRDRAFYEQYF
TGTGCCAGCAGCTCAAGGGACAGGGCCTTCTACGAGCAGTACTTC
>TRBJ2-5|many|.|TRBV11-3
CASSPWGGLDLGQETQYF
TGTGCCAGCAGCCCCTGGGGCGGTCTGGATTTGGGGCAAGAGACCCAGTACTTC
>TRBJ1-2|.|TRBD1|TRBV9
CASSVGLYQEGTGGIHGYTF
TGTGCCAGCAGCGTAGGACTCTACCAAGAAGGGACAGGAGGGATCCATGGCTACACCTTC
>TRBJ1-6|.|.|TRBV6-5
CASSYSQPGYSPLHF
TGTGCCAGCAGTTACTCTCAGCCAGGGTATTCACCCCTCCACTTT
>TRBJ2-2|few|.|TRBV4-1
CASSQERATGELFF
TGCGCCAGCAGCCAAGAAAGGGCAACCGGGGAGCTGTTTTTT
>TRBJ1-1|.|.|TRBV7-3
CASSATGTPNTEAFF
TGTGCCAGCAGCGCCACAGGTACACCGAACACTGAAGCTTTCTTT
>TRBJ2-6|.|.|TRBV5-1
CASSSVPGEGSGANVLTF
TGCGCCAGCAGCTCGGTCCCCGGAGAAGGTAGTGGGGCCAACGTCCTGACTTTC
>TRBJ2-3|.|TRBD2|TRBV7-2
CASSLQAGGVTDTQYF
TGTGCCAGCAGCTTACAAGCGGGGGGAGTCACAGATACGCAGTATTTT
>TRBJ1-1|.|.|TRBV7-8
CASSPTGTTAFF
TGTGCCAGCAGCCCCACGGGGACAACAGCTTTCTTT
>TRBJ2-3|.|TRBD1|TRBV10-2
CASNPTGGVADTQYF
TGCGCCAGCAACCCGACAGGGGGCGTCGCAGATACGCAGTATTTT
>TRBJ1-2|.|.|TRBV9
CASSVGSNYGYTF
TGTGCCAGCAGCGTGGGCAGTAACTATGGCTACACCTTC
>TRBJ1-2|.|.|TRBV5-4
CASSPEPETGDVAIDYGYTF
TGTGCCAGCAGCCCGGAACCCGAGACAGGAGATGTTGCGATTGACTATGGCTACACCTTC
>TRBJ2-1|.|.|TRBV15
CATSEDKGGEQFF
TGTGCCACCAGCGAAGACAAGGGAGGTGAGCAGTTCTTC
>TRBJ1-1|few|.|TRBV27
CASTEGLGYTEAFF
TGTGCCAGCACCGAGGGCTTGGGGTACACTGAAGCTTTCTTT
>TRBJ1-2|few|.|TRBV23-1
CASSQPHRQTLGGYTF
TGCGCCAGCAGTCAACCCCACAGGCAGACCCTAGGTGGCTACACCTTC